What follows describes a single T cell receptor beta chain. The data stem from a study of CD8+CD57+ T cells in acquired aplastic anemia. Study-wide context: Sorting CD4+ and CD8+ cells gave DNA averaging about 2.9 ug.

Patients chosen for sequencing had shown CD8+CD57+ cell expansion by flow cytometry. Patients were therapy-naive when their blood was sampled. According to the study, genomic DNA was the template for TCR beta VDJ and CDR3 profiling. Via MiXCR, TCRdb re-called the reads, giving one row per CDR3 protein. Here the sample spans under 200,000 distinct CDR3 sequences, less than 60% being singletons. Germline loops: CDR1 LNHDA, CDR2 SQIVND (reference sequence). Between the trimmed V and J ends, which lost 6 bases and 8 bases, there was a span of 19 bases. This CDR3 is built from 14 residues. The gene calls are TRBV19 and TRBJ1-2, with D perhaps matching TRBD1 (5 bases). The specimen was sorted CD4+, CD8+, or CD8+CD57+ T cells (not recorded which) from PBMCs. The sequence derives from a human donor with aplastic anemia. CDR3: CASSLGQAKWGYTF. In DNA form, the CDR3 reads TGTGCCAGTAGCCTGGGGCAGGCGAAATGGGGCTACACCTTC.